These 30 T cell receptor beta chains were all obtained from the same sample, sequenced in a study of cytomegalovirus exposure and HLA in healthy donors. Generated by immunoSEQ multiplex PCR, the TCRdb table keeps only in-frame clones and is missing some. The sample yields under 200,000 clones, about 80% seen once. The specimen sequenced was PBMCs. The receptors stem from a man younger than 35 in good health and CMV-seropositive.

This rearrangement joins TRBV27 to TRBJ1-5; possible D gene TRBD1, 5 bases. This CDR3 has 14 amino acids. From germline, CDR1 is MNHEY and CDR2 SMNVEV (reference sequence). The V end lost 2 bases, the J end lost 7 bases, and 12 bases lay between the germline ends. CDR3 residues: CASSLGGYKQPQHF. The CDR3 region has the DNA TGTGCCAGCAGTTTAGGGGGGTACAAGCAGCCCCAGCATTTT.

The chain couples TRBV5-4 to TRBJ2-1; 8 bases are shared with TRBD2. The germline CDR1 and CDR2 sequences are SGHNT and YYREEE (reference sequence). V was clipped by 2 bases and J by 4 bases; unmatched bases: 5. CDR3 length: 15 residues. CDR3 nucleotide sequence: TGTGCCAGCAGCTTTGGGGGACTAGGGTACAATGAGCAGTTCTTC. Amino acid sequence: CASSFGGLGYNEQFF. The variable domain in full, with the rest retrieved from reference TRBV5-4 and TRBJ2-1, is ETGVTQSPTHLIKTRGQQVTLRCSSQSGHNTVSWYQQALGQGPQFIFQYYREEENGRGNFPPRFSGLQFPNYSSELNVNALELDDSALYLCASSFGGLGYNEQFFGPGTRLTVL.

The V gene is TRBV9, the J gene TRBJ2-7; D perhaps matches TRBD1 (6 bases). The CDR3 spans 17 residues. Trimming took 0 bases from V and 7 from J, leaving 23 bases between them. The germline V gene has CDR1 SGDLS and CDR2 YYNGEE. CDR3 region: CASSVDPPGTLRGEQYF. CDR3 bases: TGTGCCAGCAGCGTAGATCCACCCGGGACCCTTAGGGGGGAGCAGTACTTC.

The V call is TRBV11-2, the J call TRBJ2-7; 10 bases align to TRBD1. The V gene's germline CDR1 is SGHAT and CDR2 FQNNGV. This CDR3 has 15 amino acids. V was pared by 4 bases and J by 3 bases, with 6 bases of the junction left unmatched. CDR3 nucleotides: TGTGCCAGCAGCTACCTGGGACAGGGGTTCTACGAGCAGTACTTC. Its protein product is CASSYLGQGFYEQYF.

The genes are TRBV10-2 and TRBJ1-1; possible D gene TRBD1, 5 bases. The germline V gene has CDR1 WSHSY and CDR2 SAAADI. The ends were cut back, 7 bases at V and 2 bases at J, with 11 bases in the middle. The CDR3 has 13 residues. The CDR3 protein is CASKAGINTEAFF. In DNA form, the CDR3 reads TGCGCCAGCAAAGCAGGGATAAACACTGAAGCTTTCTTT.

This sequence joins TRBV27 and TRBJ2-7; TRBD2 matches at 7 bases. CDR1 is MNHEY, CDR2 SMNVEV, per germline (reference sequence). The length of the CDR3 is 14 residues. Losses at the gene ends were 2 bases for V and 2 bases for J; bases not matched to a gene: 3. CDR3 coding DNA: TGTGCCAGCAGTTTACGGGAGGTGCCCTACGAGCAGTACTTC. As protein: CASSLREVPYEQYF.

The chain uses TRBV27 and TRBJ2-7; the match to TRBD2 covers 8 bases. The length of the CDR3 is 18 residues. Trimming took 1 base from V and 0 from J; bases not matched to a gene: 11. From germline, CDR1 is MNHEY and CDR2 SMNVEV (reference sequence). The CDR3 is CASSLLPRRLASSYEQYF. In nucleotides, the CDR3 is TGTGCCAGCAGTTTATTGCCCCGTCGACTAGCGTCCTCCTACGAGCAGTACTTC.

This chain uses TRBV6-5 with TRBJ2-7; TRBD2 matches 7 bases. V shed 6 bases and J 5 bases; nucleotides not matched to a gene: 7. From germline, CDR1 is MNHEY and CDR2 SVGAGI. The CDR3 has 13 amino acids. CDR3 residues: CASRPPGLNEQYF. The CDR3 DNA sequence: TGTGCCAGCAGGCCCCCGGGACTAAACGAGCAGTACTTC.

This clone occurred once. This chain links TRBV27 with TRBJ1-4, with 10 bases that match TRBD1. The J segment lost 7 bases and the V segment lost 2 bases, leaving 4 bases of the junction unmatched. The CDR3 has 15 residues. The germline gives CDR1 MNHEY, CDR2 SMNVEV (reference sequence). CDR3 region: CASSLGGTGAEKLFF. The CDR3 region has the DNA TGTGCCAGCAGTTTAGGTGGGACAGGGGCTGAAAAACTGTTTTTT.

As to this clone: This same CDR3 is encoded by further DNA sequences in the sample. CDR3 sequence reads: CASSLSTSGSYEQYF. As DNA, the CDR3 is TGTGCCAGCAGTTTATCGACTAGCGGTTCCTACGAGCAGTACTTC. The rearrangement uses TRBV27 and TRBJ2-7, with TRBD2 matching over 9 bases. The J segment lost 1 base and the V segment lost 0 bases, leaving 1 base of the junction unmatched. Germline CDR1 is MNHEY and CDR2 is SMNVEV (reference sequence). The CDR3 is made up of 15 amino acids.

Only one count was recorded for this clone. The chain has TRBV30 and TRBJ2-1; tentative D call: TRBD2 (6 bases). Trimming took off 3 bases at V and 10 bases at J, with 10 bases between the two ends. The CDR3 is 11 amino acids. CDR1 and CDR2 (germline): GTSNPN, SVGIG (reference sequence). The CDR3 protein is CAWRDYLEQFF. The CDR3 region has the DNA TGTGCCTGGAGGGACTACCTCGAGCAGTTCTTC.

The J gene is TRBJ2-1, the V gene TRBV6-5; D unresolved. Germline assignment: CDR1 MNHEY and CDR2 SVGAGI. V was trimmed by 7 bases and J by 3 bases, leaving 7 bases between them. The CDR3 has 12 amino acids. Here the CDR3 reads CASIGGYNEQFF. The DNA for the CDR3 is TGTGCCAGCATCGGCGGCTACAATGAGCAGTTCTTC.

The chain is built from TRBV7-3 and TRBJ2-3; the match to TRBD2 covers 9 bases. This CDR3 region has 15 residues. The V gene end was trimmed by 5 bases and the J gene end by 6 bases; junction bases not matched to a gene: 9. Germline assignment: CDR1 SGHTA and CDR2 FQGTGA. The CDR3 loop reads CASSPIAGAPDTQYF. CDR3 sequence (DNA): TGTGCCAGCAGCCCCATAGCGGGAGCCCCGGATACGCAGTATTTT.

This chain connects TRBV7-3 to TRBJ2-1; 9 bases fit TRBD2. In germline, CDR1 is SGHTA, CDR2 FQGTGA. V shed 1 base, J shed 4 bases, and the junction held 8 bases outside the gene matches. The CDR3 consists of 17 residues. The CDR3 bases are TGTGCCAGCAGCTTAATGGCCGGGACTAGCAGATACAATGAGCAGTTCTTC. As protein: CASSLMAGTSRYNEQFF. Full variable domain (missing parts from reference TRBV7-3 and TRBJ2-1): GAGVSQTPSNKVTEKGKYVELRCDPISGHTALYWYRQSLGQGPEFLIYFQGTGAADDSGLPNDRFFAVRPEGSVSTLKIQRTERGDSAVYLCASSLMAGTSRYNEQFFGPGTRLTVL.

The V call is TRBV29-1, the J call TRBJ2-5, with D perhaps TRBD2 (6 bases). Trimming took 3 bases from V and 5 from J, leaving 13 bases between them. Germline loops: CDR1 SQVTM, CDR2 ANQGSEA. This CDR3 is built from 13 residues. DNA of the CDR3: TGCAGCGTTGAGGTACGGGGGACGGAGACCCAGTACTTC. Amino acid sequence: CSVEVRGTETQYF. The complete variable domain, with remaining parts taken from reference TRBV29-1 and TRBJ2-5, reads SAVISQKPSRDICQRGTSLTIQCQVDSQVTMMFWYRQQPGQSLTLIATANQGSEATYESGFVIDKFPISRPNLTFSTLTVSNMSPEDSSIYLCSVEVRGTETQYFGPGTRLLVL.

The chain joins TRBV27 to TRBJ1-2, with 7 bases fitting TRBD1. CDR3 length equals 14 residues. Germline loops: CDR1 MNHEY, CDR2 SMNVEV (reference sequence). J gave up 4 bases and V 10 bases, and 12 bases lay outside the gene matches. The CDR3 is CATRPTGIGYGYTF. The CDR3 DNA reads TGTGCCACCAGACCGACAGGGATAGGCTATGGCTACACCTTC.

CDR3: CASSPLPSGPLDTQYF. CDR3 in DNA: TGTGCCAGCAGCCCGCTCCCTAGCGGTCCGTTGGATACGCAGTATTTT. The chain employs TRBV7-3 and TRBJ2-3; 7 bases map to TRBD2. The V gene end was trimmed by 5 bases and the J gene end by 6 bases; junction bases not matched to a gene: 14. This CDR3 region has 16 residues. Germline CDR1 is SGHTA and CDR2 is FQGTGA.

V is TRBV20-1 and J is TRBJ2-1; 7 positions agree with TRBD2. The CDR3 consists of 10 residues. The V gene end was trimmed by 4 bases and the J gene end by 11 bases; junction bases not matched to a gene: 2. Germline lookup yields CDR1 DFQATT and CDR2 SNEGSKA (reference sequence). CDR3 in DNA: TGCAGTGCTACTAGCGGAAAGCAGTTCTTC. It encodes CSATSGKQFF.

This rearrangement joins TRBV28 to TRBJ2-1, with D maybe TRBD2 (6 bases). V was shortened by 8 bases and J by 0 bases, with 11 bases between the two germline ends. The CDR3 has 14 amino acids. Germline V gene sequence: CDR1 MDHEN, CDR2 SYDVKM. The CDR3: CASWDSTSYNEQFF. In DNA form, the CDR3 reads TGTGCCAGCTGGGACTCCACCTCCTACAATGAGCAGTTCTTC.

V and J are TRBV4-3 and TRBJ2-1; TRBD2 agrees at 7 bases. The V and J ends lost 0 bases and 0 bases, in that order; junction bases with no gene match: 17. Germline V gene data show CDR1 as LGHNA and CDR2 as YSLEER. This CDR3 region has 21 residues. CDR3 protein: CASSQDSPSGLPFRSYNEQFF. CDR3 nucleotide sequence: TGCGCCAGCAGCCAAGATTCGCCTAGCGGATTGCCCTTTCGCTCCTACAATGAGCAGTTCTTC.

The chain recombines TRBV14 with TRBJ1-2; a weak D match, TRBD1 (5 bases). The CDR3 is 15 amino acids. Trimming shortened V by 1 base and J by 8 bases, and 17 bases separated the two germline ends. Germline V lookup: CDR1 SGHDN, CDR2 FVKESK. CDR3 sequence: CASSQARGQGEGYTF. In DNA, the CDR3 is TGTGCCAGCAGCCAAGCAAGGGGCCAAGGAGAAGGCTACACCTTC.

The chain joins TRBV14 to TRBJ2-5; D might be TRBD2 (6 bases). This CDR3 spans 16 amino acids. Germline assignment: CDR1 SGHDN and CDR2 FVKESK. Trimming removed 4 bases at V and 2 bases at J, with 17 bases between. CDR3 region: CASSLDRGYAQETQYF. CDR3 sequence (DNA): TGTGCCAGCAGCCTTGATCGGGGGTACGCTCAAGAGACCCAGTACTTC.

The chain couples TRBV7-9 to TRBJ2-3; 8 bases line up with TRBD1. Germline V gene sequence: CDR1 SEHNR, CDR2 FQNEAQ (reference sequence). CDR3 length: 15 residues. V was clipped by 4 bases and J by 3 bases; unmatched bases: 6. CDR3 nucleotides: TGTGCCAGCAGCTATTCCCACAGGGGGACAGATACGCAGTATTTT. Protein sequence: CASSYSHRGTDTQYF.

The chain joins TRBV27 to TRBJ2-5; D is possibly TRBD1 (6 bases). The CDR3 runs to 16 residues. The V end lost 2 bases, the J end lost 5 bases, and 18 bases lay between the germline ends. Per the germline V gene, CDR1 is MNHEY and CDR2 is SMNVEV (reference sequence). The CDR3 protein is CASSLLWGPNYETQYF. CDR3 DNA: TGTGCCAGCAGTTTACTTTGGGGGCCAAATTATGAGACCCAGTACTTC.

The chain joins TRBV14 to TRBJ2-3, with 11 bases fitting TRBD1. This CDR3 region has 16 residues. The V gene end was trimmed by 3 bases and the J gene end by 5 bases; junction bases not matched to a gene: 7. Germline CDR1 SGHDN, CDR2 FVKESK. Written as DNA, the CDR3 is TGTGCCAGCAGCCACCTAACCGGGACAGGGGGAGATACGCAGTATTTT. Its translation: CASSHLTGTGGDTQYF. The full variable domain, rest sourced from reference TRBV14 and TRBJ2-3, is EAGVTQFPSHSVIEKGQTVTLRCDPISGHDNLYWYRRVMGKEIKFLLHFVKESKQDESGMPNNRFLAERTGGTYSTLKVQPAELEDSGVYFCASSHLTGTGGDTQYFGPGTRLTVL.

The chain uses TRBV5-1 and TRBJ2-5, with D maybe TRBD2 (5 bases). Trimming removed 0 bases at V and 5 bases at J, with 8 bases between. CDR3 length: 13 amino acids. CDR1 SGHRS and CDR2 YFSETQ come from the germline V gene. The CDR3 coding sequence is TGCGCCAGCAGCTTGGGGCCGGGGGAGACCCAGTACTTC. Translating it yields CASSLGPGETQYF. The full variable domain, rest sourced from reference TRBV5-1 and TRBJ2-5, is KAGVTQTPRYLIKTRGQQVTLSCSPISGHRSVSWYQQTPGQGLQFLFEYFSETQRNKGNFPGRFSGRQFSNSRSEMNVSTLELGDSALYLCASSLGPGETQYFGPGTRLLVL.

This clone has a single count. The DNA for the CDR3 is TGTGCCAGCAGCTTAATCCGAGTTAGCACAGATACGCAGTATTTT. The encoded protein is CASSLIRVSTDTQYF. This rearrangement joins TRBV7-3 to TRBJ2-3; D not resolved. V dropped 1 base and J dropped 0 bases, with 8 bases sitting between them. CDR3 length: 15 amino acids. Germline V gene lookup returns CDR1 SGHTA and CDR2 FQGTGA. Using reference TRBV7-3 and TRBJ2-3 for the parts outside the CDR3, the full variable domain is GAGVSQTPSNKVTEKGKYVELRCDPISGHTALYWYRQSLGQGPEFLIYFQGTGAADDSGLPNDRFFAVRPEGSVSTLKIQRTERGDSAVYLCASSLIRVSTDTQYFGPGTRLTVL.

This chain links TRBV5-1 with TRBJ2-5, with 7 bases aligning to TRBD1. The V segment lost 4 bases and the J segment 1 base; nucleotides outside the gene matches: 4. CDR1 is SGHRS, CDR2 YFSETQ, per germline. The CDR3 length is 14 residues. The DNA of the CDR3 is TGCGCCAGCAGCCGAGGACAGGCCCAAGAGACCCAGTACTTC. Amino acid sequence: CASSRGQAQETQYF.

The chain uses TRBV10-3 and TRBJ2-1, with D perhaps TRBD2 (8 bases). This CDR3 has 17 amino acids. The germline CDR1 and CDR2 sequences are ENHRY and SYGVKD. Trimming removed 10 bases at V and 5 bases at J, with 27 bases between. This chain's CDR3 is CATQGGLAGNDHNEQFF. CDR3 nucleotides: TGTGCCACCCAAGGGGGCCTAGCGGGTAATGACCACAATGAGCAGTTCTTC.

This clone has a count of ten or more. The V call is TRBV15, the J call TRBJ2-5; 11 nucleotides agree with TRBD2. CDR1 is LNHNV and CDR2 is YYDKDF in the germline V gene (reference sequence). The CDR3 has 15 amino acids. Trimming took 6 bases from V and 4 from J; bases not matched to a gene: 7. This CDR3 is CATSLAGGEVETQYF. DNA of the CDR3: TGTGCCACCAGTCTAGCGGGAGGTGAAGTAGAGACCCAGTACTTC.